Following are 18 T cell receptor beta chains from one sample sequenced in a study of OX40 agonist ivuxolimab in advanced cancers. Libraries were prepared by immunoSEQ multiplex PCR; TCRdb keeps only in-frame clonotypes and omits some of them. The sample includes roughly 80,000 clones, around nine tenths seen only once; the top ten take around 0.8%. The source was CD4+ or CD8+ T cells sorted from blood, collected in a trial of the OX40 agonist ivuxolimab. These TCRs come from an adult with an advanced solid tumor such as melanoma, head and neck, liver or kidney cancer.

This clone was detected a few times. The chain carries TRBV30 and TRBJ1-1; D is uncertain. V was clipped by 0 bases and J by 1 base, with 12 bases between them. The CDR3 totals 15 residues. CDR1 and CDR2 (germline): GTSNPN, SVGIG (reference sequence). In DNA, the CDR3 is TGTGCCTGGAGTGTAATAGGACGGAGGAACACTGAAGCTTTCTTT. Its protein is CAWSVIGRRNTEAFF.

The chain recombines TRBV7-3 with TRBJ2-3; D possibly corresponds to TRBD2 (7 bases). Deletions cut 3 bases from V and 4 bases from J, with 11 bases between. This CDR3 spans 14 amino acids. Germline V gene lookup returns CDR1 SGHTA and CDR2 FQGTGA. The chain's CDR3 is CASSFGGGADTQYF. DNA for the CDR3: TGTGCCAGCAGCTTCGGCGGGGGCGCAGATACGCAGTATTTT.

This clone was seen a single time. The V and J genes are TRBV28 and TRBJ2-7, with TRBD1 matching 7 bases. CDR1 and CDR2 from the germline V gene are MDHEN and SYDVKM. The J segment lost 4 bases and the V segment lost 4 bases, leaving 10 bases of the junction unmatched. This CDR3 is built from 15 residues. The CDR3 DNA reads TGTGCCAGCAGTTATATCGACAGGGCCCTATACGAGCAGTACTTC. Translating gives CASSYIDRALYEQYF.

The chain joins TRBV5-6 to TRBJ2-3; maybe TRBD2 (6 bases). V dropped 1 base and J dropped 4 bases, with 13 bases sitting between them. There are 15 residues in the CDR3. The germline gives CDR1 SGHDT, CDR2 YYEEEE. This chain's CDR3 is CASSLRLVGPDTQYF. The CDR3 region has the DNA TGTGCCAGCAGCTTGAGACTAGTAGGGCCAGATACGCAGTATTTT.

This chain joins TRBV9 and TRBJ2-2; 8 bases are a match to TRBD2. Germline V gene data show CDR1 as SGDLS and CDR2 as YYNGEE. This CDR3 spans 17 amino acids. V trimming: 0 bases; J trimming: 0 bases; junction bases outside the gene matches: 4. CDR3 residues: CASSVDLAGPNTGELFF. The CDR3 bases are TGTGCCAGCAGCGTAGACTTAGCGGGGCCGAACACCGGGGAGCTGTTTTTT.

The chain carries TRBV30 and TRBJ2-3; the D gene is possibly TRBD2 (5 bases). The CDR3 extends over 17 amino acids. Between the trimmed V and J ends, which lost 1 base and 10 bases, there was a span of 27 bases. Germline V gene data show CDR1 as GTSNPN and CDR2 as SVGIG (reference sequence). CDR3 region: CAWSANPFRGTRHPQYF. CDR3 nucleotide sequence: TGTGCCTGGAGTGCGAACCCATTCCGGGGTACCCGCCATCCGCAGTATTTT.

The CDR3 here is CASSSDRELYGYTF. The CDR3 DNA reads TGTGCCAGCAGTTCGGACAGAGAACTCTATGGCTACACCTTC. The rearrangement links TRBV6-5 to TRBJ1-2; D might be TRBD1 (6 bases). V gave up 4 bases and J gave up 4 bases, with 13 bases separating them. CDR3 length equals 14 residues. Germline V gene data show CDR1 as MNHEY and CDR2 as SVGAGI.

CDR3 residues: CASSLIADLNTGELFF. The CDR3 region has the DNA TGTGCCAGCAGCTTGATAGCAGACCTCAACACCGGGGAGCTGTTTTTT. The genes are TRBV5-5 and TRBJ2-2, with unresolved D. Germline loops: CDR1 SGHKS, CDR2 YYEKEE (reference sequence). The length of the CDR3 is 16 residues. V lost 1 base, J lost 2 bases, and 12 bases lay in between.

The gene calls are TRBV28 and TRBJ2-2; TRBD1 aligns across 12 bases. Germline V gives CDR1 MDHEN, CDR2 SYDVKM. The CDR3 is 20 residues long. V gave up 3 bases and J gave up 4 bases; unmatched junction bases: 15. Here the CDR3 DNA reads TGTGCCAGCAGTTTGGCCCCGGGGGACAGGGGGCGCCGGGGCACCGGGGAGCTGTTTTTT. Translating gives CASSLAPGDRGRRGTGELFF. The whole variable domain, remainder taken from reference TRBV28 and TRBJ2-2, is DVKVTQSSRYLVKRTGEKVFLECVQDMDHENMFWYRQDPGLGLRLIYFSYDVKMKEKGDIPEGYSVSREKKERFSLILESASTNQTSMYLCASSLAPGDRGRRGTGELFFGEGSRLTVL.

This clone is a singleton in its sample. The J gene is TRBJ1-4, the V gene TRBV28, with TRBD1 as a possible D gene (5 bases). The V and J ends lost 2 bases and 4 bases respectively, with 8 bases between them. Germline V lookup: CDR1 MDHEN, CDR2 SYDVKM. CDR3 size: 14 residues. In DNA form, the CDR3 reads TGTGCCAGCAGTTTACAACAGGTTAATGAAAAACTGTTTTTT. It specifies CASSLQQVNEKLFF.

The chain couples TRBV11-2 to TRBJ2-7; D is ambiguous. The germline gives CDR1 SGHAT, CDR2 FQNNGV. With 5 bases removed from V and 5 bases from J, the gap between germline ends came to 7 bases. The CDR3 covers 11 residues. CDR3 in DNA: TGTGCCAGCAGCCCCCGCCACGAGCAGTACTTC. It encodes CASSPRHEQYF. Based on the CDR3 plus reference TRBV11-2 and TRBJ2-7, the full variable domain is EAGVAQSPRYKIIEKRQSVAFWCNPISGHATLYWYQQILGQGPKLLIQFQNNGVVDDSQLPKDRFSAERLKGVDSTLKIQPAKLEDSAVYLCASSPRHEQYFGPGTRLTVT.

CDR3 in amino acids: CASSSTSGGMPGELFF. Here the CDR3 DNA reads TGTGCCAGCAGTTCTACTAGCGGGGGGATGCCCGGGGAGCTGTTTTTT. The J gene is TRBJ2-2, the V gene TRBV27, with 12 nucleotides matching TRBD2. The length of the CDR3 is 16 residues. The V segment lost 4 bases and the J segment 6 bases; nucleotides outside the gene matches: 6. In germline, CDR1 is MNHEY, CDR2 SMNVEV (reference sequence).

This clone came up once. The chain carries TRBV6-5 and TRBJ1-2; D remains unclear. The CDR3 covers 12 residues. In germline, CDR1 is MNHEY, CDR2 SVGAGI. V dropped 5 bases and J dropped 1 base, with 5 bases sitting between them. CDR3 region: CASSGVNYGYTF. The CDR3 DNA reads as TGTGCCAGCAGTGGGGTTAACTATGGCTACACCTTC.

The chain joins TRBV7-2 to TRBJ2-5, with D perhaps assigned TRBD1 or TRBD2 (5 bases each). Germline V gene sequence: CDR1 SGHTA, CDR2 FQGNSA. Deletions cut 4 bases from V and 3 bases from J, with 15 bases between. CDR3 length: 15 residues. This CDR3 reads CASSSLGTTKETQYF. CDR3 nucleotide sequence: TGTGCCAGCAGCTCCCTAGGGACGACCAAAGAGACCCAGTACTTC.

In its sample, this clone was seen once. This sequence joins TRBV30 and TRBJ1-6; D unclear. Trimming cost V 0 bases and J 4 bases, with 10 bases left between them. The CDR3 covers 15 residues. The germline V gene encodes CDR1 GTSNPN and CDR2 SVGIG (reference sequence). The CDR3, as DNA: TGTGCCTGGAGTGTACGTCCGACATATAATTCACCCCTCCACTTT. Its translation: CAWSVRPTYNSPLHF.

J is TRBJ1-4 and V is TRBV6-1; D unresolved. Germline V gene data show CDR1 as MNHNS and CDR2 as SASEGT. Trimming took 3 bases from V and 5 from J, leaving 10 bases between them. CDR3 length: 14 residues. CDR3 loop: CASSERQLNEKLFF. In nucleotides, the CDR3 is TGTGCCAGCAGTGAGAGGCAGCTAAATGAAAAACTGTTTTTT.

The rearrangement joins TRBV9 to TRBJ1-3, with TRBD1 matching over 7 bases. Germline V lookup: CDR1 SGDLS, CDR2 YYNGEE. Trimming removed 2 bases from V and 4 bases from J; junction bases left unmatched: 6. The CDR3 has 15 residues. CDR3 sequence reads: CASSVGTVAGNTIYF. The CDR3 DNA is TGTGCCAGCAGCGTTGGGACAGTCGCAGGAAACACCATATATTTT.

This rearrangement joins TRBV18 to TRBJ1-4; D unresolved. This CDR3 region has 16 residues. V lost 3 bases and J lost 7, with 18 bases in between. Germline values: CDR1 KGHSH, CDR2 LQKENI. The CDR3 region is CASSPPGPGGREKLFF. The CDR3 nucleotides read TGTGCCAGCTCACCGCCAGGTCCCGGAGGGCGTGAAAAACTGTTTTTT.